The T cell receptor (beta chain) under discussion was sequenced for a study of cytomegalovirus exposure and HLA in healthy donors. The wider study: Unique TCR beta sequences numbering some 120 million came from approximately 180 million T cells in an earlier analysis.

The CDR3 loop spans 11 amino acids. Trimming stripped 5 bases from V and 4 bases from J, with 5 bases between. Germline lookup yields CDR1 SEHNR and CDR2 FQNEAQ (reference sequence). PCR amplification relied on 60 Vbeta primers (plus 13 Jbeta primers). Original processing methods: In a later analysis, of tens of millions of unique beta chains, about 12 million appeared in at least two donors. Some clones are missing from TCRdb's copy, which holds only in-frame ones; the method was immunoSEQ multiplex PCR. V, J and clone size are those of that table, while D and trimming were read from the DNA. The sample records hundreds of thousands of clones, more than 75% being singletons.

The J gene is TRBJ1-2, the V gene TRBV7-9; D is undetermined. The clonotype comes from a man aged 40-55 years in good health and CMV-seropositive. Source material: PBMCs. CDR3 bases: TGTGCCAGCAGCCGTCCCTATGGCTACACCTTC. It yields the protein CASSRPYGYTF.